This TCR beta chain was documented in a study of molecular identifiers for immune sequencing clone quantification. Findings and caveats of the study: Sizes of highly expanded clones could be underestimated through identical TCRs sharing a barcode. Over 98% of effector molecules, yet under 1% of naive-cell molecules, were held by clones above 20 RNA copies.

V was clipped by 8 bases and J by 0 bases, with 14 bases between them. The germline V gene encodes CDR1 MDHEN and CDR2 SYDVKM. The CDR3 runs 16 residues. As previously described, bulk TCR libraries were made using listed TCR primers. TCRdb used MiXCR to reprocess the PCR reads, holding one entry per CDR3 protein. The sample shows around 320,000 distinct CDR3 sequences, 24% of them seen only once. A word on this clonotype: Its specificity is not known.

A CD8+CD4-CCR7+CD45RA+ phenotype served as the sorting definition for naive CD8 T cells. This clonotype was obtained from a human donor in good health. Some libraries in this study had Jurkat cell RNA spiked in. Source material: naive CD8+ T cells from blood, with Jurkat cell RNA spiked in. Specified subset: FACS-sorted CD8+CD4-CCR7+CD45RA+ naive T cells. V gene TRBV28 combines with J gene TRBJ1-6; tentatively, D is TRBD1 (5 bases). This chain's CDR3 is CASLLDKSSYNSPLHF. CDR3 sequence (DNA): TGTGCCAGCTTGCTGGACAAGAGCTCCTATAATTCACCCCTCCACTTT.